These 19 T cell receptor beta chains came from one sample sequenced in a study of PD-L1 blockade in urothelial cancer (TCRdb year 2017). The time point label on this specimen signifies: pretreatment peripheral blood. The receptor library was made with the immunoSEQ multiplex PCR assay. Not all clones reach the TCRdb copy of this immuneACCESS table, which keeps in-frame sequences only. Checked studies attribute under half of the gap to unresolved V genes and leave the rest unexplained. Across this sample there are about 63,000 clones, with more than 80% seen only once. More than 5.5% of the sample lies in the top ten. The sample consisted of PBMCs, taken around atezolizumab (anti-PD-L1) treatment. These receptors came from a man in his 70s with urothelial cancer.

V is TRBV6-5 and J is TRBJ1-2; TRBD1 agrees at 9 bases. After removal of 6 bases from V and 4 bases from J, the junction contained 9 bases not matched to a gene. Germline CDR1 and CDR2: MNHEY and SVGAGI. The CDR3 is made up of 15 amino acids. CDR3 loop: CASSRGQGQVYGYTF. The CDR3 coding sequence is TGTGCCAGCAGCCGCGGACAGGGGCAAGTCTATGGCTACACCTTC.

The CDR3 loop is CAWRQPGQGRDEQYF. CDR3 sequence (DNA): TGTGCCTGGAGGCAACCGGGACAGGGGCGGGACGAGCAGTACTTC. The J gene is TRBJ2-7, the V gene TRBV30, with 10 nucleotides matching TRBD1. Looked up from germline, CDR1 is GTSNPN and CDR2 is SVGIG (reference sequence). CDR3 length: 15 residues. J lost 5 bases, V lost 3 bases, and 10 bases had no gene match.

The V call is TRBV6-5, the J call TRBJ1-2; 9 bases align to TRBD1. V shed 6 bases and J 4 bases; nucleotides not matched to a gene: 3. The CDR3 covers 13 residues. Germline loops: CDR1 MNHEY, CDR2 SVGAGI. The CDR3: CASRIQGAYGYTF. CDR3 nucleotides: TGTGCCAGCAGAATACAGGGGGCCTATGGCTACACCTTC.

The chain combines TRBV18 with TRBJ2-4; no clear D. Germline V lookup: CDR1 KGHSH, CDR2 LQKENI. The CDR3 is 14 residues long. V was pared by 1 base and J by 8 bases, with 12 bases between. The CDR3 DNA is TGTGCCAGCTCACCACGACCGTCTAGAGACATTCAGTACTTC. It encodes CASSPRPSRDIQYF.

This sequence joins TRBV19 and TRBJ1-2, with 9 positions matching TRBD1. The CDR3 runs 16 residues. The junction had 13 bases not matched to a gene; V was cut back by 7 bases and J by 4 bases. The germline V gene has CDR1 LNHDA and CDR2 SQIVND (reference sequence). CDR3 in DNA: TGTGCCAGTACTCTAAATCCGGGACAGGGATTCTATGGCTACACCTTC. Its protein product is CASTLNPGQGFYGYTF.

The genes are TRBV7-8 and TRBJ2-1; possible D gene TRBD2, 5 bases. Trimming took 3 bases from V and 1 from J, leaving 10 bases between them. CDR1 and CDR2 from the germline V gene are SGHVS and FQNEAQ. This CDR3 region has 15 residues. CDR3: CASSFGESSYNEQFF. For the CDR3, the DNA is TGTGCCAGCAGCTTCGGGGAATCATCCTACAATGAGCAGTTCTTC.

The genes are TRBV6-1 and TRBJ2-5, with a tentative D call TRBD1 (6 bases). The V end was cut by 2 bases, the J end by 5 bases, with 12 bases between. There are 14 residues in the CDR3. Germline V CDR1 and CDR2: MNHNS, SASEGT. CDR3 region: CASSEPGQPETQYF. CDR3 sequence (DNA): TGTGCCAGCAGTGAACCAGGACAGCCCGAGACCCAGTACTTC.

V is TRBV7-9 and J is TRBJ1-1, with 8 positions matching TRBD1. CDR1 is SEHNR, CDR2 FQNEAQ, per germline (reference sequence). The CDR3 has 15 amino acids. V trimming: 0 bases; J trimming: 14 bases; junction bases outside the gene matches: 14. CDR3 in amino acids: CASSLALGTGPTWFF. The CDR3 nucleotides read TGTGCCAGCAGCTTAGCGCTGGGGACAGGACCCACCTGGTTCTTT. Variable domain in full (rest from reference TRBV7-9 and TRBJ1-1): DTGVSQNPRHKITKRGQNVTFRCDPISEHNRLYWYRQTLGQGPEFLTYFQNEAQLEKSRLLSDRFSAERPKGSFSTLEIQRTEQGDSAMYLCASSLALGTGPTWFFGQGTRLTVV.

This clone was counted only a few times. J is TRBJ1-4 and V is TRBV7-2; the D is unclear. Trimming removed 1 base at V and 4 bases at J, with 7 bases between. Germline V CDR1 and CDR2: SGHTA, FQGNSA. This CDR3 is 14 amino acids long. The CDR3 DNA reads as TGTGCCAGCAGCTTAGGCAGACTTAATGAAAAACTGTTTTTT. This gives the protein CASSLGRLNEKLFF.

This clone was counted a few times. The chain employs TRBV5-1 and TRBJ1-4, with D possibly TRBD1 on 5 matching bases. The CDR3 consists of 14 residues. Germline V CDR1 and CDR2: SGHRS, YFSETQ. Deletions cut 4 bases from V and 7 bases from J, with 14 bases between. The CDR3 nucleotides read TGCGCCAGCAGCCCTGGGGGGGGGAGTGAAAAACTGTTTTTT. Its translation is CASSPGGGSEKLFF.

V is TRBV5-6 and J is TRBJ1-2, with D maybe TRBD1 (6 bases). V dropped 1 base and J dropped 5 bases, with 18 bases sitting between them. The CDR3 is 16 amino acids. CDR1 and CDR2 (germline): SGHDT, YYEEEE. The CDR3 sequence: CASSLWPVQGYYGYTF. The CDR3 bases are TGTGCCAGCAGCTTGTGGCCGGTACAGGGATATTATGGCTACACCTTC.

This clone appeared a few times. This sample also contains other DNA sequences that code for the same CDR3. The V call is TRBV5-5, the J call TRBJ1-2; D possibly corresponds to TRBD1 (5 bases). The V gene's germline CDR1 is SGHKS and CDR2 YYEKEE (reference sequence). CDR3 size: 14 residues. Trimming pared 4 bases from V and 4 bases from J, leaving 14 bases between. The CDR3 coding sequence is TGTGCCAGCAGCCCCGATAGCGGGGGCTATGGCTACACCTTC. It translates to CASSPDSGGYGYTF.

The chain combines TRBV6-1 with TRBJ2-5; D might be TRBD2 (6 bases). Germline V gene data show CDR1 as MNHNS and CDR2 as SASEGT. The CDR3 totals 13 residues. V was shortened by 5 bases and J by 2 bases, with 9 bases between the two germline ends. In nucleotides, the CDR3 is TGTGCCAGCAGTCGGGGGATACAAGAGACCCAGTACTTC. This translates into CASSRGIQETQYF.

The chain carries TRBV2 and TRBJ1-2; D gene uncertain. This CDR3 is 11 amino acids long. Trimming took off 8 bases at V and 7 bases at J, with 11 bases between the two ends. The germline gives CDR1 SNHLY, CDR2 FYNNEI. This CDR3 is CASGRGTGYTF. CDR3 DNA sequence: TGTGCCAGCGGTCGGGGTACTGGCTACACCTTC.

V gene TRBV19 combines with J gene TRBJ2-3; D may be TRBD1 (6 bases). This CDR3 has 16 amino acids. The germline gives CDR1 LNHDA, CDR2 SQIVND (reference sequence). With 4 bases removed from V and 0 bases from J, the gap between germline ends came to 14 bases. CDR3 loop: CASSTRQEPSTDTQYF. The CDR3 DNA reads TGTGCCAGTAGTACTCGACAGGAACCTAGCACAGATACGCAGTATTTT.

This chain uses TRBV2 with TRBJ1-2; D is uncertain. CDR1 is SNHLY, CDR2 FYNNEI, per germline. This CDR3 contains 13 residues. V shed 4 bases and J shed 6 bases, with 12 bases lying between them. CDR3 in amino acids: CASSVSSVDGYTF. The CDR3 coding sequence is TGTGCCAGCAGTGTGTCTTCAGTGGATGGCTACACCTTC.

About this clone: One end of the junction does not line up with germline, which may come from a read error. The rearrangement uses TRBV20-1 and TRBJ2-1, with 7 bases lining up with TRBD1. CDR3 length: 11 residues. Germline lookup yields CDR1 DFQATT and CDR2 SNEGSKA (reference sequence). The CDR3 is CSARAQGQVLF. In nucleotides, the CDR3 is TGCAGTGCTAGAGCCCAAGGACAGGTCCTCTTC.

The rearrangement links TRBV2 to TRBJ1-2; D is unresolved. Trimming left V 5 bases short and J 5 bases short, with 18 bases between. CDR1 is SNHLY and CDR2 is FYNNEI in the germline V gene. This CDR3 is built from 15 residues. CDR3 DNA sequence: TGTGCCAGCAGTTACTCCCGCGGGATTCATTATGGCTACACCTTC. Translation: CASSYSRGIHYGYTF.

The J gene is TRBJ2-5, the V gene TRBV27; D gene ambiguous. V was pared by 4 bases and J by 0 bases, with 3 bases between. The CDR3 is 12 amino acids. Germline CDR1 reads MNHEY; CDR2 reads SMNVEV (reference sequence). The chain's CDR3 is CASSSNQETQYF. CDR3 DNA sequence: TGTGCCAGCAGTTCAAACCAAGAGACCCAGTACTTC.